This T cell receptor beta chain derives from a study of blood T cell repertoires in COVID-19. Study-level background: Spain, Italy and the United States supplied samples that represented acute and convalescent COVID-19.

Sequencing used immunoSEQ multiplex PCR; TCRdb keeps in-frame clones, though not all of them. Counted here are around 97,000 clones, 88% occurring once; the ten biggest clones make up less than 4%. This clone was observed once. V lost 1 base to trimming and J lost 3 bases, with 9 bases between them. The CDR3 has 13 residues. The germline V gene has CDR1 SQVTM and CDR2 ANQGSEA. V is TRBV29-1 and J is TRBJ1-1; no clear D. Sequencing input: peripheral blood. The TCR was taken from a human donor in a cohort sampled during active COVID-19. The CDR3 DNA follows: TGCAGCGTTGAAGGAGGAGGGTACACTGAAGCTTTCTTT. This codes for CSVEGGGYTEAFF.